These 13 T cell receptor beta chains were sequenced from one sample in a study of siplizumab effects on memory and regulatory T cells. Sequenced by immunoSEQ multiplex PCR; TCRdb stores in-frame clones only, minus some. The sample lists 80,000 to 95,000 clones, just under 95% occurring once. The material sequenced was CD8+ T cells sorted from blood. The receptors originated from a human donor in good health.

The chain couples TRBV6-5 to TRBJ2-7; TRBD2 agrees at 12 bases. Germline lookup yields CDR1 MNHEY and CDR2 SVGAGI. The CDR3 covers 14 residues. V trimming: 6 bases; J trimming: 3 bases; junction bases outside the gene matches: 3. CDR3 nucleotide sequence: TGTGCCAGCAGATGGACTAGCGGGAACTACGAGCAGTACTTC. This sequence encodes CASRWTSGNYEQYF.

V is TRBV9 and J is TRBJ2-1; the match to TRBD2 covers 9 bases. V was pared by 6 bases and J by 8 bases, with 12 bases of the junction left unmatched. The CDR3 runs 15 residues. Germline V gives CDR1 SGDLS, CDR2 YYNGEE. The CDR3 reads CASTLAGATGDEQFF. The CDR3 DNA reads TGTGCCAGCACTTTAGCGGGGGCAACCGGGGATGAGCAGTTCTTC.

The V gene is TRBV9, the J gene TRBJ2-1; D not certain. Trimming took 1 base from V and 12 from J, leaving 11 bases between them. CDR3 length: 12 amino acids. Germline CDR1 reads SGDLS; CDR2 reads YYNGEE. As DNA, the CDR3 is TGTGCCAGCAGCGTAAACCCCCTGGGGCAGTTCTTC. This gives the protein CASSVNPLGQFF. Full variable domain (rest looked up from reference TRBV9 and TRBJ2-1): DSGVTQTPKHLITATGQRVTLRCSPRSGDLSVYWYQQSLDQGLQFLIQYYNGEERAKGNILERFSAQQFPDLHSELNLSSLELGDSALYFCASSVNPLGQFFGPGTRLTVL.

The chain links TRBV5-6 to TRBJ2-3; 7 positions agree with TRBD1. Germline values: CDR1 SGHDT, CDR2 YYEEEE. This CDR3 is 13 amino acids long. V lost 4 bases and J lost 4; bases outside the gene matches: 3. The CDR3 coding sequence is TGTGCCAGCAGCCCAGGGGGTTCAGATACGCAGTATTTT. Protein product: CASSPGGSDTQYF.

This chain's CDR3 is CASSLSGTGGSGELFF. Written as DNA, the CDR3 is TGTGCCAGCAGTTTATCGGGAACAGGGGGCTCCGGGGAGCTGTTTTTT. The V gene is TRBV28, the J gene TRBJ2-2, with 9 bases aligning to TRBD1. CDR1 and CDR2 (germline): MDHEN, SYDVKM. There are 16 residues in the CDR3. The J segment lost 6 bases and the V segment lost 1 base, leaving 6 bases of the junction unmatched.

This clone was observed a single time. This sequence joins TRBV19 and TRBJ1-2; 12 nucleotides line up with TRBD1. Germline loops: CDR1 LNHDA, CDR2 SQIVND (reference sequence). The CDR3 consists of 16 residues. Germline trimming cut 3 bases from V and 4 bases from J; bases unmatched to any gene: 6. CDR3 nucleotides: TGTGCCAGTAGTATGGGGGACAGGGGGCGCGGCTATGGCTACACCTTC. This gives the protein CASSMGDRGRGYGYTF. Together with reference TRBV19 and TRBJ1-2, the CDR3 gives the full variable domain: DGGITQSPKYLFRKEGQNVTLSCEQNLNHDAMYWYRQDPGQGLRLIYYSQIVNDFQKGDIAEGYSVSREKKESFPLTVTSAQKNPTAFYLCASSMGDRGRGYGYTFGSGTRLTVV.

The chain recombines TRBV19 with TRBJ2-5; no clear D gene. CDR1 is LNHDA, CDR2 SQIVND, per germline (reference sequence). This CDR3 region has 13 residues. Trimming removed 5 bases from V and 1 base from J, with 8 bases in between. The CDR3 sequence: CASSLVSQETQYF. The CDR3 DNA follows: TGTGCCAGTAGTCTAGTCAGCCAAGAGACCCAGTACTTC. The whole variable domain, remainder taken from reference TRBV19 and TRBJ2-5, is DGGITQSPKYLFRKEGQNVTLSCEQNLNHDAMYWYRQDPGQGLRLIYYSQIVNDFQKGDIAEGYSVSREKKESFPLTVTSAQKNPTAFYLCASSLVSQETQYFGPGTRLLVL.

This sequence joins TRBV7-6 and TRBJ2-3; TRBD2 might be the D (7 bases). The V end lost 5 bases, the J end lost 0 bases, and 15 bases lay between the germline ends. The CDR3 contains 16 residues. The germline V gene has CDR1 SGHVS and CDR2 FNYEAQ. CDR3 nucleotides: TGTGCCAGCAGCCGAGGGGGGGGAGTAAGCACAGATACGCAGTATTTT. Translating gives CASSRGGGVSTDTQYF.

This chain connects TRBV7-9 to TRBJ2-7; D is ambiguous. Trimming took 3 bases from V and 4 from J, leaving 10 bases between them. The CDR3 covers 13 residues. Germline assignment: CDR1 SEHNR and CDR2 FQNEAQ (reference sequence). The CDR3 coding sequence is TGTGCCAGCAGCTTTCAACCCGGGTACGAGCAGTACTTC. It codes for CASSFQPGYEQYF. The full variable domain, completed using reference TRBV7-9 and TRBJ2-7, is DTGVSQNPRHKITKRGQNVTFRCDPISEHNRLYWYRQTLGQGPEFLTYFQNEAQLEKSRLLSDRFSAERPKGSFSTLEIQRTEQGDSAMYLCASSFQPGYEQYFGPGTRLTVT.

CDR3 sequence (DNA): TGTGCCAGCATCCAGGACAGCATTAGCTCCTACGAGCAGTACTTC. Translating gives CASIQDSISSYEQYF. V gene TRBV6-6 combines with J gene TRBJ2-7, with a weak D call TRBD1 (6 bases). CDR1 is MNHNY, CDR2 SVGAGI, per germline (reference sequence). The V end lost 7 bases, the J end lost 0 bases, and 16 bases lay between the germline ends. The CDR3 is 15 residues long.

This chain's CDR3 is CSVTGQGAQETQYF. The CDR3 region has the DNA TGCAGCGTGACAGGGCAGGGGGCGCAGGAGACCCAGTACTTC. V is TRBV29-1 and J is TRBJ2-5; 8 nucleotides match TRBD1. V lost 6 bases and J lost 5; bases outside the gene matches: 11. This CDR3 region has 14 residues. The germline gives CDR1 SQVTM, CDR2 ANQGSEA.

The chain has TRBV7-9 and TRBJ2-1; 7 bases map to TRBD2. J gave up 4 bases and V 5 bases, and 5 bases lay outside the gene matches. There are 14 residues in the CDR3. Per germline, CDR1 SEHNR and CDR2 FQNEAQ (reference sequence). CDR3 DNA sequence: TGTGCCAGCAGCGGAGGACTAGATTACAATGAGCAGTTCTTC. This sequence encodes CASSGGLDYNEQFF.

CDR3 nucleotide sequence: TGTGCCAGCAGCGTAGGAACTAGGGAGGTCTACAATGAGCAGTTCTTC. It translates to CASSVGTREVYNEQFF. This rearrangement joins TRBV9 to TRBJ2-1, with a tentative D call TRBD2 (6 bases). Trimming left V 0 bases short and J 3 bases short, with 13 bases between. Germline CDR1 SGDLS, CDR2 YYNGEE. The CDR3 runs to 16 residues.